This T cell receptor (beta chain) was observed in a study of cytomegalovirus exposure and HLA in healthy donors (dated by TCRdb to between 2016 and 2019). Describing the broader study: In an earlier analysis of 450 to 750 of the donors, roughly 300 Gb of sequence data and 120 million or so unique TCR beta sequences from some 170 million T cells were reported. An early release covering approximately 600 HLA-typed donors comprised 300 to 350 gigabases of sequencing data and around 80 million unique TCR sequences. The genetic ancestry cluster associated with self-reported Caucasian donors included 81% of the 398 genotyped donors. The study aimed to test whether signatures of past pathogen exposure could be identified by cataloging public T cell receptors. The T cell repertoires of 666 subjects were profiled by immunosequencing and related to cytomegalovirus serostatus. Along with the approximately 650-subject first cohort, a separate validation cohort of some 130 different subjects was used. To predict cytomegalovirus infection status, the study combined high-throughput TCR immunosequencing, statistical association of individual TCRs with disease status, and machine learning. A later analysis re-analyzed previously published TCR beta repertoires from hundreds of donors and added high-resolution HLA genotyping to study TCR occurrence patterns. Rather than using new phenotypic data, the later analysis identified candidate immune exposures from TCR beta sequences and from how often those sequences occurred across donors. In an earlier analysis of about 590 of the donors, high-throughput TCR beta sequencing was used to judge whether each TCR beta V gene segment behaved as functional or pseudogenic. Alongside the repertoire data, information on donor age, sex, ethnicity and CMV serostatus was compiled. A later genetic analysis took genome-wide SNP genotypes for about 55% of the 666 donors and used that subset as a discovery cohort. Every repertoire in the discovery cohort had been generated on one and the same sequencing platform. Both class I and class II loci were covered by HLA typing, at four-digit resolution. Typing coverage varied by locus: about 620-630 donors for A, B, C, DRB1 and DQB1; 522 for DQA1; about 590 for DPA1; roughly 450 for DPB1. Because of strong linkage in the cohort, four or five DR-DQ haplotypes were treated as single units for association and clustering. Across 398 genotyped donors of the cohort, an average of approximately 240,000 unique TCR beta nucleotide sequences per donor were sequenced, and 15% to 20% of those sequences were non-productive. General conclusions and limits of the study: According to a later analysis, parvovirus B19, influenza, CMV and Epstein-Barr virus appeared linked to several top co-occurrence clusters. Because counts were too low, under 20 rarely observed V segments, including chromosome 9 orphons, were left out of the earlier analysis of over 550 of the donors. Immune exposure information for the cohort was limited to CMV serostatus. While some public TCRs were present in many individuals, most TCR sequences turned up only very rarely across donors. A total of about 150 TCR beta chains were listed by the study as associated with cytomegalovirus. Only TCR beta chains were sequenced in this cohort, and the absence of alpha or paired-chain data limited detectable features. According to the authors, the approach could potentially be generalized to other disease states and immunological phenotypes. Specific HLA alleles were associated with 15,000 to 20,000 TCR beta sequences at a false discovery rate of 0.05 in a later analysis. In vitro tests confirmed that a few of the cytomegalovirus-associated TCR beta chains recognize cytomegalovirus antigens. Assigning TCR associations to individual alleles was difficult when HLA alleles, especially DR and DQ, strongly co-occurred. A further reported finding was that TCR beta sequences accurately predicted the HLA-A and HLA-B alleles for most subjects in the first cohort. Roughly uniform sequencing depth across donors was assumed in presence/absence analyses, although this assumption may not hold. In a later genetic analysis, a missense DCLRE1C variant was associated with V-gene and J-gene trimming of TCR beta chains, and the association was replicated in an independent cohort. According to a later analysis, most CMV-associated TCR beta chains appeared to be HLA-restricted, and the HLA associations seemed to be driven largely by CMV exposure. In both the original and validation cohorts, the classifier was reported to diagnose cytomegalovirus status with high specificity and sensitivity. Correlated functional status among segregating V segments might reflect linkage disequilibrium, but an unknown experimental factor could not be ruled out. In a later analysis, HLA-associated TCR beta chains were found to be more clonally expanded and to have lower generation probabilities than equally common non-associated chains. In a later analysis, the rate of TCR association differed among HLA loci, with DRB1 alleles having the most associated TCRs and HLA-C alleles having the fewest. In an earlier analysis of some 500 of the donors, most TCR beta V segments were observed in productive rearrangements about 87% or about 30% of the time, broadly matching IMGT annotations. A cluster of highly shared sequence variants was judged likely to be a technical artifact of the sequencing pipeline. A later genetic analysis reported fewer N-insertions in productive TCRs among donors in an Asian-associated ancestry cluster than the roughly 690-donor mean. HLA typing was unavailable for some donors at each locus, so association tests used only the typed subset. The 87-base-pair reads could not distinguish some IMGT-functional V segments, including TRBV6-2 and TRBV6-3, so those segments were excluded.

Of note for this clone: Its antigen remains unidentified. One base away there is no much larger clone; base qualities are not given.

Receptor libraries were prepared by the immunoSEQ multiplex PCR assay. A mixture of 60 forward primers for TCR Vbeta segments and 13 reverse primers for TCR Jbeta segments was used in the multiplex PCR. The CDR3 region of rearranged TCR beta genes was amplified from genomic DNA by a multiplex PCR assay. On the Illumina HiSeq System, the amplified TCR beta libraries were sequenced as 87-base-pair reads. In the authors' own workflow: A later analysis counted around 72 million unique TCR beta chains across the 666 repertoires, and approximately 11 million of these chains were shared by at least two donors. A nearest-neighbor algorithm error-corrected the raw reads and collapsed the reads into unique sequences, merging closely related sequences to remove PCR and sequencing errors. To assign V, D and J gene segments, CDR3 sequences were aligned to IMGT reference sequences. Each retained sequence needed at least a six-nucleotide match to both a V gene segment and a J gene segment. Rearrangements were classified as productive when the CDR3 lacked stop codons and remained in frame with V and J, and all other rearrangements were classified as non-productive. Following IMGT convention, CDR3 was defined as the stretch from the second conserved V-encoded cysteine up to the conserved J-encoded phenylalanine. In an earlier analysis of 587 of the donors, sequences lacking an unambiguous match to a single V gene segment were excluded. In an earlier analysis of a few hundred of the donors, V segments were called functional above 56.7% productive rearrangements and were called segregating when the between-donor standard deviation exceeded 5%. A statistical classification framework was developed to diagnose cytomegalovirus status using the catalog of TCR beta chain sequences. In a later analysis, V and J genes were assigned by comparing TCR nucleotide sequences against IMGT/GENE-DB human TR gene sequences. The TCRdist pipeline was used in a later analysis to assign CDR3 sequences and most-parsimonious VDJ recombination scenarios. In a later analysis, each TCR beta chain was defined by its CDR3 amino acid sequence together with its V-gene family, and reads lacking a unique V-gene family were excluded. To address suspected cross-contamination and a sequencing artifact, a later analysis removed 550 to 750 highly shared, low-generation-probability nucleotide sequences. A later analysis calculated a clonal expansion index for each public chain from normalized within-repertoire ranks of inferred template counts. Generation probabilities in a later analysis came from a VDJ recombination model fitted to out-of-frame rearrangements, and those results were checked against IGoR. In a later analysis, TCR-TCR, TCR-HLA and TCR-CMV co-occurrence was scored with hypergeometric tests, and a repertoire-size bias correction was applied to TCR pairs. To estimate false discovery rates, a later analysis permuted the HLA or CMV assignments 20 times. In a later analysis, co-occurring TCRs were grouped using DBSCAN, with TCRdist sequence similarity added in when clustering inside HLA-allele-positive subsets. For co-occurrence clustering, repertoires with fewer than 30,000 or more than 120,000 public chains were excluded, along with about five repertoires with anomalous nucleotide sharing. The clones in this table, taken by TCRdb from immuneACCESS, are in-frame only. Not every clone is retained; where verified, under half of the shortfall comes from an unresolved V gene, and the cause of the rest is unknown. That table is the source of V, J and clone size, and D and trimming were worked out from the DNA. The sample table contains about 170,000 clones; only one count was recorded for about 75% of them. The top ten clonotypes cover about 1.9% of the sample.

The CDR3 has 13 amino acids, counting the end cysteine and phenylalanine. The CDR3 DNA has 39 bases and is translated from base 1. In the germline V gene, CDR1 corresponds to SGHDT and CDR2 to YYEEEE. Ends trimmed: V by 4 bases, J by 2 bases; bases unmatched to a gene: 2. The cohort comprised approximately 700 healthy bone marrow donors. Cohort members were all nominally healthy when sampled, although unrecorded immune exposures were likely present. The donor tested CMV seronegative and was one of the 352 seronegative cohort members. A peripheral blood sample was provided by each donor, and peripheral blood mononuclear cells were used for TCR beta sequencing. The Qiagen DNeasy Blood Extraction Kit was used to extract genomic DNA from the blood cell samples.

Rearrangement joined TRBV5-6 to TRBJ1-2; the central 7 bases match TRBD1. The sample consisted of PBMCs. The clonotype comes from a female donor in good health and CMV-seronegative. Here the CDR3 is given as CASSPGQNYGYTF. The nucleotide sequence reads TGTGCCAGCAGCCCGGGACAGAACTATGGCTACACCTTC.